The clone carrying this TCR beta chain was counted between two and nine times. Antigen unknown. The data stem from a study of beta chain features in type 1 diabetes. CDR3 length: 15 residues. V gave up 2 bases and J gave up 2 bases, with 12 bases separating them. Germline assignment: CDR1 MNHEY and CDR2 SMNVEV (reference sequence). Sampling consisted of one heparinised blood draw per donor, averaging around 120 mL. Central memory, naive, regulatory and stem cell-like memory CD4+ cells were sorted by CD45RO/CCR7/CD25/CD127/CD95/CD27. In all sorted populations, purity surpassed 98%. Every bit of the isolated RNA underwent reverse transcription, so sequencing read expressed TCRB transcripts. Here immunoSEQ multiplex PCR was the method, and the copy in TCRdb shows in-frame clones only, minus some. This sample carries about 640,000 clones, around 11% of them seen once, and the ten largest clones take more than 0.09%.

The study, taken as a whole, reports: In all four CD4+ subsets, TCRB CDR3 length was significantly, moderately reduced in type 1 diabetes. TCRB repertoires of naive, central memory and Treg cells appeared more similar among patients than among healthy donors.

V is TRBV27 and J is TRBJ2-5, with D possibly TRBD2 on 6 matching bases. The sample was naive CD4+ T cells from blood. The sequence was collected from a man aged 25-45 years with type 1 diabetes. The CDR3 loop is CASSLGRGVQETQYF. The CDR3 coding sequence is TGTGCCAGCAGTTTAGGCCGCGGGGTTCAAGAGACCCAGTACTTC.